What follows describes a single T cell receptor (beta chain). Its antigen is not known. The record originates from a study of OX40 agonist ivuxolimab in advanced cancers. Study details: Dose-escalation patients were diagnosed with hepatocellular carcinoma, melanoma, renal cell cancer or head and neck cancer. In three patients, partial responses were observed, one with hepatocellular carcinoma and two with cutaneous melanoma. Notes on the study in general: There was clonal expansion of CD4+ and CD8+ blood T cells by week 6 at 0.1 to 3.0 mg/kg.

Sampling times: baseline, cycle 4 day 1, cycle 7 day 1. CDR1 and CDR2 from the germline V gene are MNHEY and SVGAGI. Deletions cut 8 bases from V and 2 bases from J, with 5 bases between. The CDR3 runs to 11 residues. Only in-frame clones appear in the TCRdb table, and some are missing; sequencing was by immunoSEQ multiplex PCR. Of tens of thousands of clones in the sample, 83% were seen once. Sample: CD4+ or CD8+ T cells sorted from blood, taken in a trial of the OX40 agonist ivuxolimab. The source of this sequence is an adult with an advanced solid tumor such as melanoma, head and neck, liver or kidney cancer. The chain is built from TRBV6-5 and TRBJ2-3; D is uncertain. The CDR3 region has the DNA TGTGCCAGCGGGAACACAGATACGCAGTATTTT. This sequence encodes CASGNTDTQYF.